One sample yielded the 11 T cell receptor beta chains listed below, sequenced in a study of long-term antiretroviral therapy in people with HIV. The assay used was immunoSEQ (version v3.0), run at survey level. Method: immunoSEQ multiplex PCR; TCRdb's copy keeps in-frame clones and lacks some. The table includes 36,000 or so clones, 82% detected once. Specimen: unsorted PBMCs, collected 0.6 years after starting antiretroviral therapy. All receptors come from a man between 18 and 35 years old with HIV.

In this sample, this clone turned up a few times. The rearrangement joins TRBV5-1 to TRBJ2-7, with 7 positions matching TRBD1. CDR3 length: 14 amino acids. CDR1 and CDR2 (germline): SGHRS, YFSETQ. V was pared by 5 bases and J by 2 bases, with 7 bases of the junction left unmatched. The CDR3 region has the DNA TGCGCCAGCAGTTTTCGGGACAGAACCTACGAGCAGTACTTC. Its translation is CASSFRDRTYEQYF.

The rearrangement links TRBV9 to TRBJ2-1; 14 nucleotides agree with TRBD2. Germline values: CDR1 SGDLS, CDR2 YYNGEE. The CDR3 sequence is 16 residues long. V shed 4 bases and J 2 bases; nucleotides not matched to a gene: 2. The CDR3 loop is CASSTGLAGAYNEQFF. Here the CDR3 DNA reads TGTGCCAGCAGCACGGGACTAGCGGGAGCCTACAATGAGCAGTTCTTC.

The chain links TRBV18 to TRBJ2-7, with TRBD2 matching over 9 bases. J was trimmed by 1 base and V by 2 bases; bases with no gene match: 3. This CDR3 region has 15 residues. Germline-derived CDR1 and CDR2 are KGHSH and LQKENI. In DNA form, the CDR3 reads TGTGCCAGCTCACCAAGGACTAGCGAGTCCTACGAGCAGTACTTC. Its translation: CASSPRTSESYEQYF. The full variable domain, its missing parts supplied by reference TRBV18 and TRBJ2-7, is NAGVMQNPRHLVRRRGQEARLRCSPMKGHSHVYWYRQLPEEGLKFMVYLQKENIIDESGMPKERFSAEFPKEGPSILRIQQVVRGDSAAYFCASSPRTSESYEQYFGPGTRLTVT.

The CDR3 protein is CASSRHAYLSGSGDTQYF. The CDR3 region has the DNA TGTGCCAGCAGCCGACATGCCTACCTGAGCGGGAGTGGAGATACGCAGTATTTT. This sequence joins TRBV21-1 and TRBJ2-3; the table calls TRBD2, which could not be checked here. TRBV21-1 is classified as a pseudogene. The CDR3 is 18 amino acids.

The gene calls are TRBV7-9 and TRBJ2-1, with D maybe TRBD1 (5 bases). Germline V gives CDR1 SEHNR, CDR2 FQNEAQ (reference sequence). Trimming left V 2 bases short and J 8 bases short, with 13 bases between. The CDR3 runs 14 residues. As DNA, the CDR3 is TGTGCCAGCAGCTTACCAGGGATAAGCGATGAGCAGTTCTTC. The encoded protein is CASSLPGISDEQFF.

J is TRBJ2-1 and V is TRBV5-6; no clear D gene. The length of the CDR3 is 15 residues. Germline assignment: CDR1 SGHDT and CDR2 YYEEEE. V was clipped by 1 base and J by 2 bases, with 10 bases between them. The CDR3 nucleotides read TGTGCCAGCAGCTTGTGGCAGGCCCCCTACAATGAGCAGTTCTTC. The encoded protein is CASSLWQAPYNEQFF.

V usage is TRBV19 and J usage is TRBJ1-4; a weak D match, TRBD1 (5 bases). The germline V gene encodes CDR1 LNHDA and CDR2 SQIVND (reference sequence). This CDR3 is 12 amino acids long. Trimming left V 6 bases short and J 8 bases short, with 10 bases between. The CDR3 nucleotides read TGTGCCAGTAGCCAGGGAGGAGAAAAACTGTTTTTT. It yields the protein CASSQGGEKLFF.

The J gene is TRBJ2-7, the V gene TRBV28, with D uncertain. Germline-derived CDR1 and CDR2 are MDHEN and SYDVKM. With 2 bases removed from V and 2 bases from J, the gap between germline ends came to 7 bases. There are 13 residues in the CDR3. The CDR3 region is CASSLGVAYEQYF. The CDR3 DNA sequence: TGTGCCAGCAGTTTAGGGGTGGCCTACGAGCAGTACTTC. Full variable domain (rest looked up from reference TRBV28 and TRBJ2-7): DVKVTQSSRYLVKRTGEKVFLECVQDMDHENMFWYRQDPGLGLRLIYFSYDVKMKEKGDIPEGYSVSREKKERFSLILESASTNQTSMYLCASSLGVAYEQYFGPGTRLTVT.

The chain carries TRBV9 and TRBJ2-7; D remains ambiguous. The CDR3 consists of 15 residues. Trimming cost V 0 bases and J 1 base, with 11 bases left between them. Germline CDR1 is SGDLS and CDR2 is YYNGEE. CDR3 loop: CASSVAAAGSYEQYF. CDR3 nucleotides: TGTGCCAGCAGCGTAGCCGCGGCTGGTTCCTACGAGCAGTACTTC.

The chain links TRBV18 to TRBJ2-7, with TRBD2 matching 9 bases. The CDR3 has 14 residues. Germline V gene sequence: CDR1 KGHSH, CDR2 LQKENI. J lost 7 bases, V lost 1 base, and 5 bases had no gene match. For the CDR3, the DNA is TGTGCCAGCTCACCACAGGCGGGAGGGTGGGAGCAGTACTTC. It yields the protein CASSPQAGGWEQYF.

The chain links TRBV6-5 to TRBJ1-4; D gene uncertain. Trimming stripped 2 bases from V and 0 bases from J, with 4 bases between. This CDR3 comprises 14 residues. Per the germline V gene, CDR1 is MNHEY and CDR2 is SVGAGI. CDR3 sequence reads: CASSYNPTNEKLFF. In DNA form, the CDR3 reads TGTGCCAGCAGTTACAATCCAACTAATGAAAAACTGTTTTTT.